A selection of T cell receptor beta chains follows, all from one sample in a study of blood T cells in healthy people across ages. TCRdb reanalysed the 5' RACE reads using MiXCR and keeps one entry per CDR3 protein. Of 1.2 million to 1.5 million distinct CDR3 sequences in the sample, roughly 45% were seen once. Sequencing was done on a sample of blood. All receptors derive from a woman aged 18-29 years in good health. Both conserved end residues are part of each CDR3. Each record gives: D gene, J gene, V gene, clone size, CDR3 protein, CDR3 DNA. A D gene is named only where the DNA matches it firmly. Only some rows state a clone size, as once, few, many or a class for expanded clones.

D gene: .; J gene: TRBJ1-6; V gene: TRBV5-1; clone size: .; CDR3 protein: CASSLAGLDNSPLHF; CDR3 DNA: TGCGCCAGCAGCTTGGCAGGGTTGGATAATTCACCCCTCCACTTT
D gene: .; J gene: TRBJ2-7; V gene: TRBV11-3; clone size: .; CDR3 protein: CASSLPGAGLEYEQYF; CDR3 DNA: TGTGCCAGCAGCTTACCGGGGGCGGGCCTGGAGTACGAGCAGTACTTC
D gene: TRBD1; J gene: TRBJ1-2; V gene: TRBV20-1; clone size: few; CDR3 protein: CSAMDRGAYGYTF; CDR3 DNA: TGCAGTGCCATGGACAGGGGGGCCTATGGCTACACCTTC
D gene: .; J gene: TRBJ2-5; V gene: TRBV7-9; clone size: .; CDR3 protein: CASSYAGGETQYF; CDR3 DNA: TGTGCCAGCAGCTACGCAGGTGGCGAGACCCAGTACTTC
D gene: .; J gene: TRBJ2-1; V gene: TRBV24-1; clone size: .; CDR3 protein: CATSDLGPEQFF; CDR3 DNA: TGTGCCACCAGTGACCTCGGACCCGAGCAGTTCTTC
D gene: .; J gene: TRBJ1-5; V gene: TRBV7-3; clone size: few; CDR3 protein: CASSLGGGAGQPQHF; CDR3 DNA: TGTGCCAGCAGCTTAGGGGGGGGCGCGGGTCAGCCCCAGCATTTT
D gene: .; J gene: TRBJ1-1; V gene: TRBV20-1; clone size: .; CDR3 protein: CSARFGNEAFF; CDR3 DNA: TGCAGTGCTAGATTTGGAAATGAAGCTTTCTTT
D gene: TRBD2; J gene: TRBJ2-7; V gene: TRBV2; clone size: few; CDR3 protein: CASSEAGEPYEQYF; CDR3 DNA: TGTGCCAGCAGTGAGGCGGGGGAACCCTACGAGCAGTACTTC
D gene: .; J gene: TRBJ2-7; V gene: TRBV20-1; clone size: few; CDR3 protein: CSARDGLVGYEQYF; CDR3 DNA: TGCAGTGCTAGAGACGGACTCGTGGGCTACGAGCAGTACTTC
D gene: .; J gene: TRBJ2-5; V gene: TRBV6-1; clone size: .; CDR3 protein: CASSEERKQETQYF; CDR3 DNA: TGTGCCAGCAGTGAAGAACGGAAACAAGAGACCCAGTACTTC
D gene: .; J gene: TRBJ2-7; V gene: TRBV6-2/TRBV6-3; clone size: .; CDR3 protein: CASSYYNSYEQYF; CDR3 DNA: TGTGCCAGCAGTTATTACAACTCCTACGAGCAGTACTTC
D gene: .; J gene: TRBJ2-4; V gene: TRBV9; clone size: many; CDR3 protein: CASSVDQGNIQYF; CDR3 DNA: TGTGCCAGCAGCGTAGATCAGGGAAACATTCAGTACTTC
D gene: TRBD1; J gene: TRBJ2-7; V gene: TRBV20-1; clone size: .; CDR3 protein: CSATGTGLGEQYF; CDR3 DNA: TGCAGTGCCACCGGGACAGGGCTGGGGGAGCAGTACTTC
D gene: .; J gene: TRBJ2-7; V gene: TRBV28; clone size: .; CDR3 protein: CASSFGRTVPYEQYF; CDR3 DNA: TGTGCCAGCAGTTTCGGCCGGACAGTACCCTACGAGCAGTACTTC
D gene: .; J gene: TRBJ1-4; V gene: TRBV9; clone size: few; CDR3 protein: CASSPSSPRGNEKLFF; CDR3 DNA: TGTGCCAGCAGCCCCAGCAGCCCAAGGGGTAATGAAAAACTGTTTTTT
D gene: TRBD2; J gene: TRBJ2-5; V gene: TRBV7-2; clone size: few; CDR3 protein: CASSLQREAQETQYF; CDR3 DNA: TGTGCCAGCAGCTTACAGCGGGAGGCCCAAGAGACCCAGTACTTC
D gene: .; J gene: TRBJ2-7; V gene: TRBV13; clone size: .; CDR3 protein: CASSSGGSNYEQYF; CDR3 DNA: TGTGCCAGCAGTTCCGGGGGATCTAACTACGAGCAGTACTTC
D gene: .; J gene: TRBJ1-2; V gene: TRBV29-1; clone size: .; CDR3 protein: CSVVGENGYTF; CDR3 DNA: TGCAGCGTTGTAGGGGAAAATGGCTACACCTTC